This T cell receptor beta chain was sequenced during a study of T cells in localized non-small cell lung cancer. Assay: immunoSEQ multiplex PCR; the TCRdb copy retains only in-frame clones and omits some. The table includes over a thousand clones, under 20% detected once. This clone came up a few times. Its antigen is still unknown. Study-level points and caveats: Turning up in adjacent lung were a median around 60 of the top 100 tumor clones. Patients showing higher blood T cell density tended to see longer overall survival.

With 3 bases removed from V and 0 bases from J, the gap between germline ends came to 18 bases. CDR3 length: 19 residues. Germline V gene sequence: CDR1 KGHSH, CDR2 LQKENI. Lung tissue at least 2 cm from the tumor margin was confirmed free of atypia. The receptor comes from a female donor older than 55 with stage I lung adenocarcinoma. The chain carries TRBV18 and TRBJ2-6; D could derive from TRBD1 or TRBD2 (5 bases each). The specimen comprised normal lung tissue next to the tumor, sampled before any cancer treatment. The CDR3 protein is CASSPESGVGRSGANVLTF. The CDR3, as DNA: TGTGCCAGCTCACCGGAGTCGGGTGTGGGACGCTCTGGGGCCAACGTCCTGACTTTC.